The clone carrying this T cell receptor beta chain was seen only a few times. Its antigen remains unidentified. TCRdb independently ran MiXCR on the 5' RACE reads; one entry per CDR3 protein. The table shows 420,000 or so distinct CDR3 sequences, with around 20% occurring only once. The data were taken from a study of identical twins. Study-level results: Because invariant MAIT and iNKT cells could be present, zero-insertion analyses could be partly confounded.

Germline V lookup: CDR1 SGHVS, CDR2 FNYEAQ. J lost 8 bases, V lost 1 base, and 5 bases had no gene match. The CDR3 is 15 residues long. The V call is TRBV7-6, the J call TRBJ2-3, with 11 bases fitting TRBD2. Material for sequencing was naive T cells sorted from blood. The origin of this receptor is a man aged 50 to 60 in good health. The CDR3 reads CASSLGTSGGGTQYF. The CDR3, as DNA: TGTGCCAGCAGCTTAGGCACTAGCGGGGGTGGTACGCAGTATTTT. Complete variable domain (other parts from reference TRBV7-6 and TRBJ2-3): GAGVSQSPRYKVTKRGQDVALRCDPISGHVSLYWYRQALGQGPEFLTYFNYEAQQDKSGLPNDRFSAERPEGSISTLTIQRTEQRDSAMYRCASSLGTSGGGTQYFGPGTRLTVL.